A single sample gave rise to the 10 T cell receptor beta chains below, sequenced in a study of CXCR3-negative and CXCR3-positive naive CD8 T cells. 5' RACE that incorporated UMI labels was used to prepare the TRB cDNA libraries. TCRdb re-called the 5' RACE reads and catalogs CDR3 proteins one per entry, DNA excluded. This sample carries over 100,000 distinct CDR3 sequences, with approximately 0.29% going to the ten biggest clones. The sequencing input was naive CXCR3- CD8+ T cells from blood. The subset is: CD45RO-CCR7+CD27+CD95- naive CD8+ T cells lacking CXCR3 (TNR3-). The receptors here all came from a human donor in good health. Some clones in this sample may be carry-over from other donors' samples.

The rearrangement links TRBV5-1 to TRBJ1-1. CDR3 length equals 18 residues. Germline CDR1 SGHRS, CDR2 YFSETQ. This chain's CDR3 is CASSLAVYHGQQNTEAFF.

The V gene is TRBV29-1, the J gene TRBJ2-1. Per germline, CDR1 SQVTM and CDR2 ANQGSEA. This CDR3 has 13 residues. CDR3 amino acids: CSVPTSFDNEQFF.

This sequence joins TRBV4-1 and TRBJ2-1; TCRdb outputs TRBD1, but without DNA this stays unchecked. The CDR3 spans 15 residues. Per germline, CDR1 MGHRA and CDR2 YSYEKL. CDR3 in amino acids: CASSQGATGVNEQFF.

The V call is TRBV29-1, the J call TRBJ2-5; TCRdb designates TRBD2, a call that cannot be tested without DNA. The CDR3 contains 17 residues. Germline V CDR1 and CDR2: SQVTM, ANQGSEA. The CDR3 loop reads CSVEGKVGLAAQETQYF.

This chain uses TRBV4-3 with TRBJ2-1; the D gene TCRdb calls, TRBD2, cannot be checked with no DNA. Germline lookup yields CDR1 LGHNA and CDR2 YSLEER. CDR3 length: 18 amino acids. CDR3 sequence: CASSQGASRANSYNEQFF.

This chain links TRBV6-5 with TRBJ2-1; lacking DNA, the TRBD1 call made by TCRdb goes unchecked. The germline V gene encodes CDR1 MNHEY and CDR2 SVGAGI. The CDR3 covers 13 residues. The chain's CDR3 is CASSRRGDNEQFF.

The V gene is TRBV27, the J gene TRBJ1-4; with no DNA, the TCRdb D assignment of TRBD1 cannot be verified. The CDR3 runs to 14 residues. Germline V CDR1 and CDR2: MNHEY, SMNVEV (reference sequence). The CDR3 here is CASSLAGTAEKLFF.

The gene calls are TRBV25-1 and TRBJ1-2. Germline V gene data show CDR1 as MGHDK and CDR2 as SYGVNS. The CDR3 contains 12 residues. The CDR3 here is CASSVGLWGYTF.

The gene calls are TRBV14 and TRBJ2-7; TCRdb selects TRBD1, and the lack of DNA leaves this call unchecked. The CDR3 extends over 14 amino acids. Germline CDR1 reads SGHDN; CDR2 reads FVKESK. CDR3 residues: CASSQALREDEQYF. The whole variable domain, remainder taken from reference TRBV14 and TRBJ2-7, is EAGVTQFPSHSVIEKGQTVTLRCDPISGHDNLYWYRRVMGKEIKFLLHFVKESKQDESGMPNNRFLAERTGGTYSTLKVQPAELEDSGVYFCASSQALREDEQYFGPGTRLTVT.

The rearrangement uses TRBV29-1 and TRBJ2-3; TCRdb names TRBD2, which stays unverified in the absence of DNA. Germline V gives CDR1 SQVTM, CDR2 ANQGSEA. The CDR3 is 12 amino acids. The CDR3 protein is CSGTDYGDTQYF.